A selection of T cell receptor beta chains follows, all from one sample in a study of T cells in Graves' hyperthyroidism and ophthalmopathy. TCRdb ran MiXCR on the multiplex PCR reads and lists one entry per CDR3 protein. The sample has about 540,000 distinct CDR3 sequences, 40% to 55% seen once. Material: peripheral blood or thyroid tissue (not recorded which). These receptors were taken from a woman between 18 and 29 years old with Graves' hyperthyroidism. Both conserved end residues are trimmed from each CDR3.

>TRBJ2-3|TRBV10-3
AISVGSGSTDTQY
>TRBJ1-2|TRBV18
ASSPTVDSNGGYT
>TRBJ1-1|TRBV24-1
ATKGRGNTEAF
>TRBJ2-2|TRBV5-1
ASSLKGSDTGELF
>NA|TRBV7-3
ASSYWTRGNEQF
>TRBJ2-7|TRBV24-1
ATADRREQY
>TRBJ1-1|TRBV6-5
ASSEPVGWMLQAF
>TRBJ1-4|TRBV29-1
SAGRNHEKLF
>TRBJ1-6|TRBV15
ATSRDQGNSPLH
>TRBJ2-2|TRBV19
ASTWGQGNSGELF
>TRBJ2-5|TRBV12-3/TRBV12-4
ASSLGQGKTQY
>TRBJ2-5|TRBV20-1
SAPPSGSMETQY
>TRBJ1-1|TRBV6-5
ASSYSVSLEAAF
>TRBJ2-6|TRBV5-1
ANSLEGGWSGANVLT
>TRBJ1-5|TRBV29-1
SVRAGGNQPQH
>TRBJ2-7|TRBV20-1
SPPGLAYYEQY
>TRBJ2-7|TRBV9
ASSVGTGPYEQY
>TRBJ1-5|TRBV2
ASSYSSSYESPQPQH
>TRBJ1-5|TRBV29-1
SVVLRGVQH
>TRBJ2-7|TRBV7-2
ASSSGLAGQGLRTYEQY
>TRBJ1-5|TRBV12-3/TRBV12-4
ASSRRTDLNQPQH
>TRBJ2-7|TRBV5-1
ASSARDEGPGRRYEQY
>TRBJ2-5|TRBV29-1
SILTGRVEETQY
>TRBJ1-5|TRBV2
ASKRQWGQPQH
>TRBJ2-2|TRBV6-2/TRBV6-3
ASSWSGREANTGELF
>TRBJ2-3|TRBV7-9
ASSKRLAGQGAKGTQY
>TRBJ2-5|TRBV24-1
ATSDFGLDGTQY
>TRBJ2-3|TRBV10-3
AISVQGRGGIDTQY
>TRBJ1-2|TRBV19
ASSIVSGDSTYGYT
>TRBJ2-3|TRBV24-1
ATSPGGGTDTQY
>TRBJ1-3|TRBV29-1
SVERVPSSGNTIY